This passage covers 23 T cell receptor beta chains from one sample sequenced in a study of control samples from healthy donors and cancer patients. The protocol was immunoSEQ multiplex PCR, while the TCRdb copy is restricted to in-frame clones and leaves out a portion. This table holds under 200,000 clones. Input material: blood. The receptor source for this set is a young woman in good health.

This sequence joins TRBV27 and TRBJ2-3; no reliable D call. V shed 2 bases and J shed 4 bases, with 16 bases lying between them. Germline CDR1 is MNHEY and CDR2 is SMNVEV (reference sequence). The CDR3 contains 16 residues. This CDR3 reads CASSLQVARGPDTQYF. The CDR3 DNA reads as TGTGCCAGCAGTTTACAGGTAGCCCGAGGCCCAGATACGCAGTATTTT.

The V and J genes are TRBV28 and TRBJ1-4; no definite D call. Germline assignment: CDR1 MDHEN and CDR2 SYDVKM. With 3 bases removed from V and 16 bases from J, the gap between germline ends came to 9 bases. The CDR3 is 10 amino acids. CDR3 in amino acids: CASSFADEFF. CDR3 nucleotides: TGTGCCAGCAGTTTCGCGGACGAGTTTTTT.

V gene TRBV30 combines with J gene TRBJ2-7, with D possibly TRBD2 on 6 matching bases. V was trimmed by 0 bases and J by 1 base, leaving 10 bases between them. The CDR3 contains 14 residues. CDR1 GTSNPN and CDR2 SVGIG come from the germline V gene (reference sequence). The CDR3 region is CAWSVRGRSYEQYF. CDR3 nucleotides: TGTGCCTGGAGTGTCCGGGGGAGGTCCTACGAGCAGTACTTC.

DNA for the CDR3: TGTGCCAGCAGCTTAGAGTCGTACAGGCGGGGGGTAAATGAAGCTTTCTTT. As protein: CASSLESYRRGVNEAFF. This rearrangement joins TRBV7-9 to TRBJ1-1; D is possibly TRBD1 (5 bases). V gave up 1 base and J gave up 7 bases, with 22 bases separating them. The length of the CDR3 is 17 residues. CDR1 is SEHNR, CDR2 FQNEAQ, per germline (reference sequence).

The V and J genes are TRBV11-2 and TRBJ2-5; 8 bases agree with TRBD2. Unmatched junction bases numbered 12, after V lost 10 bases and J lost 5 bases. This CDR3 spans 14 amino acids. Germline V gene sequence: CDR1 SGHAT, CDR2 FQNNGV. CDR3 DNA: TGTGCCACGTCAGCGGGACTAGGAATTGAGACCCAGTACTTC. It encodes CATSAGLGIETQYF.

The genes are TRBV29-1 and TRBJ2-3; 13 nucleotides line up with TRBD2. The CDR3 is made up of 15 amino acids. CDR1 and CDR2 from the germline V gene are SQVTM and ANQGSEA. V gave up 6 bases and J gave up 0 bases; unmatched junction bases: 3. In DNA, the CDR3 is TGCAGCGTCCGACTAGCGGGGGGTAGCACAGATACGCAGTATTTT. Protein sequence: CSVRLAGGSTDTQYF.

The genes are TRBV6-5 and TRBJ2-7; D gene unclear. Germline V gene lookup returns CDR1 MNHEY and CDR2 SVGAGI. The V end was cut by 7 bases, the J end by 3 bases, with 13 bases between. CDR3 size: 13 residues. The CDR3 region is CASKSNTVYEQYF. Here the CDR3 DNA reads TGTGCCAGCAAATCGAACACCGTCTACGAGCAGTACTTC.

The rearrangement links TRBV7-2 to TRBJ2-3, with 9 positions matching TRBD2. The CDR3 runs 17 residues. J lost 3 bases, V lost 1 base, and 8 bases had no gene match. Germline V CDR1 and CDR2: SGHTA, FQGNSA. CDR3 sequence: CASSLVWVSGRTDTQYF. CDR3 nucleotides: TGTGCCAGCAGCTTAGTTTGGGTTAGCGGGAGAACAGATACGCAGTATTTT.

The gene calls are TRBV2 and TRBJ1-1; D is perhaps TRBD1 (6 bases). V was shortened by 4 bases and J by 4 bases, with 10 bases between the two germline ends. Germline V gene sequence: CDR1 SNHLY, CDR2 FYNNEI. The CDR3 covers 13 residues. The CDR3 DNA follows: TGTGCCAGCAGTGTACAGGGAAGCACTGAAGCTTTCTTT. It specifies CASSVQGSTEAFF. The variable domain in full, completed from reference TRBV2 and TRBJ1-1, reads EPEVTQTPSHQVTQMGQEVILRCVPISNHLYFYWYRQILGQKVEFLVSFYNNEISEKSEIFDDQFSVERPDGSNFTLKIRSTKLEDSAMYFCASSVQGSTEAFFGQGTRLTVV.

The genes are TRBV6-1 and TRBJ2-7; D is undetermined. Germline CDR1 MNHNS, CDR2 SASEGT. This CDR3 comprises 14 residues. V was shortened by 2 bases and J by 1 base, with 9 bases between the two germline ends. This CDR3 reads CASSELSLSYEQYF. CDR3 DNA sequence: TGTGCCAGCAGTGAACTGAGCCTTTCCTACGAGCAGTACTTC.

V is TRBV6-1 and J is TRBJ2-3; D gene uncertain. Germline CDR1 and CDR2: MNHNS and SASEGT. The germline V and J ends were trimmed by 2 bases and 1 base, with 25 bases remaining between them. The CDR3 runs to 20 residues. The DNA of the CDR3 is TGTGCCAGCAGTGAACCTGGAAGAGTCAAGGCGGTGAAGGGCACAGATACGCAGTATTTT. Translating gives CASSEPGRVKAVKGTDTQYF.

The chain joins TRBV7-6 to TRBJ2-7; no clear D. CDR3 length: 14 amino acids. CDR1 SGHVS and CDR2 FNYEAQ come from the germline V gene. Trimming cost V 5 bases and J 1 base, with 12 bases left between them. CDR3: CASSPTHDSYEQYF. In nucleotides, the CDR3 is TGTGCCAGCAGCCCGACCCACGATTCCTACGAGCAGTACTTC.

This chain uses TRBV2 with TRBJ1-6; D may be TRBD1 (5 bases). The CDR3 has 16 residues. Trimming stripped 6 bases from V and 0 bases from J, with 12 bases between. Germline CDR1 is SNHLY and CDR2 is FYNNEI. The CDR3 DNA sequence: TGTGCCAGCAGGAAAGGGGAGAGCTCCTATAATTCACCCCTCCACTTT. Its translation: CASRKGESSYNSPLHF.

The chain carries TRBV5-1 and TRBJ2-1, with D possibly TRBD2 on 7 matching bases. Trimming took 7 bases from V and 8 from J, leaving 13 bases between them. The germline gives CDR1 SGHRS, CDR2 YFSETQ. CDR3 length equals 12 residues. CDR3 protein: CASSGGRDEQFF. The CDR3, as DNA: TGCGCCAGCTCCGGGGGGCGGGATGAGCAGTTCTTC.

The V gene is TRBV27, the J gene TRBJ2-7; a possible D gene is TRBD1 (5 bases). Germline V gene lookup returns CDR1 MNHEY and CDR2 SMNVEV (reference sequence). The CDR3 covers 13 residues. Trimming took off 2 bases at V and 5 bases at J, with 10 bases between the two ends. CDR3 protein: CASSLGASHEQYF. CDR3 nucleotide sequence: TGTGCCAGCAGTTTAGGGGCGTCCCACGAGCAGTACTTC.

The rearrangement links TRBV14 to TRBJ1-6; D gene uncertain. CDR1 and CDR2 (germline): SGHDN, FVKESK. Trimming took 0 bases from V and 6 from J, leaving 12 bases between them. This CDR3 contains 16 residues. CDR3 loop: CASSQDLSEVNSPLHF. In nucleotides, the CDR3 is TGTGCCAGCAGCCAAGATCTGAGCGAAGTTAATTCACCCCTCCACTTT.

The chain has TRBV6-2 or TRBV6-3 and TRBJ2-7; possibly TRBD2 for D (5 bases). Deletions cut 0 bases from V and 9 bases from J, with 9 bases between. The CDR3 covers 12 residues. From germline, CDR1 is MNHEY and CDR2 SVGEGT. CDR3 bases: TGTGCCAGCAGTTACTCCTTCGCGGGGCAGTACTTC. It translates to CASSYSFAGQYF.

Turning to this clone: Within the sample, other DNA sequences also encode this same CDR3. V gene TRBV12-3 or TRBV12-4 combines with J gene TRBJ1-2; D unresolved. The CDR3 consists of 12 residues. Trimming removed 5 bases at V and 2 bases at J, with 6 bases between. The CDR3 DNA is TGTGCCAGCAGTCCTGCCAACTATGGCTACACCTTC. Translated, it gives CASSPANYGYTF.

The chain couples TRBV6-2 or TRBV6-3 to TRBJ2-1; D not resolved. V was clipped by 3 bases and J by 4 bases, with 16 bases between them. Germline V gene data show CDR1 as MNHEY and CDR2 as SVGEGT. The CDR3 contains 16 residues. CDR3 DNA: TGTGCCAGCAGTTATACAGCGTTCCCGGCATACAATGAGCAGTTCTTC. Its protein product is CASSYTAFPAYNEQFF.

The chain carries TRBV12-3 or TRBV12-4 and TRBJ2-7; D not certain. V dropped 9 bases and J dropped 4 bases, with 16 bases sitting between them. The CDR3 spans 13 residues. The CDR3 DNA is TGTGCCAGTTTCAAGACGTCAGAGTACGAGCAGTACTTC. Protein: CASFKTSEYEQYF.

The V gene is TRBV9, the J gene TRBJ2-5; D possibly corresponds to TRBD1 (5 bases). V dropped 4 bases and J dropped 5 bases, with 21 bases sitting between them. The germline V gene encodes CDR1 SGDLS and CDR2 YYNGEE. The CDR3 covers 16 residues. CDR3 sequence (DNA): TGTGCCAGCAGCCCCCTCCCGAGCAGGGCGCGGGAGACCCAGTACTTC. It yields the protein CASSPLPSRARETQYF.

J is TRBJ1-5 and V is TRBV19, with D tentatively TRBD1 (5 bases). V was clipped by 0 bases and J by 2 bases, with 29 bases between them. Germline CDR1 reads LNHDA; CDR2 reads SQIVND (reference sequence). This CDR3 has 22 amino acids. The CDR3 region is CASSIDHTGPPPPRGCNQPQHF. The CDR3 region has the DNA TGTGCCAGTAGTATAGATCATACGGGGCCCCCTCCCCCCCGGGGGTGCAATCAGCCCCAGCATTTT.

V is TRBV4-1 and J is TRBJ1-2; D is unclear. In germline, CDR1 is MGHRA, CDR2 YSYEKL. The V end lost 7 bases, the J end lost 1 base, and 7 bases lay between the germline ends. The CDR3 extends over 12 amino acids. CDR3 region: CASTRFNYGYTF. The DNA of the CDR3 is TGCGCCAGCACCAGATTTAACTATGGCTACACCTTC.